These 11 T cell receptor beta chains originate from one sample sequenced in a study of blood T cell repertoires in COVID-19. Produced via immunoSEQ multiplex PCR; TCRdb's table is partial and in-frame only. The sample holds roughly 190,000 clones; nearly 90% are singletons and the top ten take roughly 6%. Sequenced sample: peripheral blood. The receptors shown here come from a woman aged 40 to 50 who had recovered from COVID-19.

This rearrangement joins TRBV5-1 to TRBJ1-4; 11 nucleotides agree with TRBD1. The CDR3 covers 14 residues. The junction had 2 bases not matched to a gene; V was cut back by 3 bases and J by 7 bases. In germline, CDR1 is SGHRS, CDR2 YFSETQ. CDR3 DNA sequence: TGCGCCAGCAGCTGGGGACAGGGGGGTGAAAAACTGTTTTTT. This sequence encodes CASSWGQGGEKLFF.

This chain connects TRBV28 to TRBJ2-1; tentatively, D is TRBD2 (7 bases). Trimming removed 3 bases from V and 0 bases from J, with 15 bases in between. The CDR3 consists of 17 residues. The germline CDR1 and CDR2 sequences are MDHEN and SYDVKM. The CDR3 is CASSLMRGRGSYNEQFF. The CDR3 region has the DNA TGTGCCAGCAGTTTGATGCGGGGGCGCGGCTCCTACAATGAGCAGTTCTTC.

The CDR3 spells CASSWGQGRSYNEQFF. The CDR3 DNA reads as TGTGCCAGCAGCTGGGGACAGGGAAGATCCTACAATGAGCAGTTCTTC. This sequence joins TRBV5-8 and TRBJ2-1; 9 bases are shared with TRBD1. The V gene's germline CDR1 is SGHTS and CDR2 YDEGEE. There are 16 residues in the CDR3. Losses at the gene ends were 3 bases for V and 1 base for J; bases not matched to a gene: 5.

The rearrangement joins TRBV13 to TRBJ1-5; no clear D. Germline V gene data show CDR1 as PRHDT and CDR2 as FYEKMQ (reference sequence). V was cut by 0 bases and J by 4 bases, with 13 bases left in between. This CDR3 comprises 16 residues. The CDR3 DNA sequence: TGTGCCAGCAGCTTAGGTCCGGGAATCCCAAATCAGCCCCAGCATTTT. Translating it yields CASSLGPGIPNQPQHF. The variable domain in full, with the rest retrieved from reference TRBV13 and TRBJ1-5, is AAGVIQSPRHLIKEKRETATLKCYPIPRHDTVYWYQQGPGQDPQFLISFYEKMQSDKGSIPDRFSAQQFSDYHSELNMSSLELGDSALYFCASSLGPGIPNQPQHFGDGTRLSIL.

The chain employs TRBV19 and TRBJ2-4; 9 nucleotides match TRBD2. The germline V gene has CDR1 LNHDA and CDR2 SQIVND (reference sequence). Losses at the gene ends were 0 bases for V and 1 base for J; bases not matched to a gene: 13. The CDR3 runs 20 residues. The CDR3 coding sequence is TGTGCCAGTAGTATAGATCACGGACTAGCGATTTCTCTTGCCAAAAACATTCAGTACTTC. Its translation is CASSIDHGLAISLAKNIQYF.

This rearrangement joins TRBV4-3 to TRBJ2-2; tentative D call: TRBD2 (5 bases). CDR1 is LGHNA and CDR2 is YSLEER in the germline V gene. V lost 4 bases, J lost 1 base, and 7 bases lay in between. This CDR3 is 14 amino acids long. The CDR3 region is CASSPSGNTGELFF. The DNA for the CDR3 is TGCGCCAGCAGCCCGAGCGGGAACACCGGGGAGCTGTTTTTT.

The V gene is TRBV12-5, the J gene TRBJ2-2, with 10 nucleotides matching TRBD2. This CDR3 is 14 amino acids long. V shed 1 base and J 7 bases; nucleotides not matched to a gene: 0. Germline CDR1 reads LGHNT; CDR2 reads FRNRAP. CDR3 sequence reads: CASGLGLAGGELFF. The CDR3 DNA is TGTGCTAGTGGTTTGGGACTAGCGGGCGGGGAGCTGTTTTTT.

In its sample, this clone was seen once. The V call is TRBV2, the J call TRBJ2-3; D is uncertain. CDR3 size: 13 residues. V was pared by 8 bases and J by 4 bases, with 13 bases between. Germline CDR1 SNHLY, CDR2 FYNNEI. The CDR3: CASRYLGADTQYF. For the CDR3, the DNA is TGTGCCAGCCGATACCTAGGCGCAGATACGCAGTATTTT.

V gene TRBV14 combines with J gene TRBJ1-5, with D perhaps TRBD1 (5 bases). The germline CDR1 and CDR2 sequences are SGHDN and FVKESK. The CDR3 contains 18 residues. Trimming removed 1 base at V and 5 bases at J, with 21 bases between. The CDR3 DNA follows: TGTGCCAGCAGCCAAGGGGGCTACAGGAAGCTTGGCGATCAGCCCCAGCATTTT. Protein sequence: CASSQGGYRKLGDQPQHF. Full variable domain (outside the CDR3, taken from reference TRBV14 and TRBJ1-5): EAGVTQFPSHSVIEKGQTVTLRCDPISGHDNLYWYRRVMGKEIKFLLHFVKESKQDESGMPNNRFLAERTGGTYSTLKVQPAELEDSGVYFCASSQGGYRKLGDQPQHFGDGTRLSIL.

V is TRBV27 and J is TRBJ1-2; TRBD1 might be the D (5 bases). The CDR3 covers 13 residues. Germline V gene data show CDR1 as MNHEY and CDR2 as SMNVEV (reference sequence). With 6 bases removed from V and 1 base from J, the gap between germline ends came to 9 bases. CDR3 loop: CASSLGHNYGYTF. Here the CDR3 DNA reads TGTGCCAGCAGCCTCGGACATAACTATGGCTACACCTTC.

The chain recombines TRBV28 with TRBJ1-1; 9 bases match TRBD1. The germline V gene encodes CDR1 MDHEN and CDR2 SYDVKM. With V trimmed by 5 bases and J by 9 bases, 7 bases remained unmatched. The CDR3 loop spans 13 amino acids. CDR3 nucleotides: TGTGCCAGCAGTCCACCGGGACAGGGCAAAGCTTTCTTT. Translating it yields CASSPPGQGKAFF.